The rows below give T cell receptor beta chains drawn from one sample of a study of blood T cell repertoires in COVID-19. Sequencing was performed with immunoSEQ multiplex PCR; in TCRdb, only in-frame clones are kept and a portion is missing. Here the sample spans some 30,000 clones, about 87% being singletons. The specimen was peripheral blood. Receptor source: a human donor in a cohort sampled during active COVID-19. The conserved cysteine and the conserved F or W are not part of the CDR3 here. The order of the fields is J gene, V gene, CDR3 protein.

J gene: TRBJ1-4
V gene: TRBV7-9
CDR3 protein: ASSRRRSVKGGGNEKLF

J gene: TRBJ1-1
V gene: TRBV12-3/TRBV12-4
CDR3 protein: ASTLGGPTEAF

J gene: TRBJ2-1
V gene: TRBV3-1/TRBV3-2
CDR3 protein: ASSLPGTGDNEQF

J gene: TRBJ2-5
V gene: TRBV7-9
CDR3 protein: ASRLDSDGTQY

J gene: TRBJ1-6
V gene: TRBV3-1/TRBV3-2
CDR3 protein: ASSPPRATVSNSPLH

J gene: TRBJ1-4
V gene: TRBV7-2
CDR3 protein: ASSLVGRTNEKLF

J gene: TRBJ2-1
V gene: TRBV11-2
CDR3 protein: ASSPIQGDEQF

J gene: TRBJ2-5
V gene: TRBV29-1
CDR3 protein: SAGGLGETQY

J gene: TRBJ1-4
V gene: TRBV29-1
CDR3 protein: SVAPGGISEKLF

J gene: TRBJ2-5
V gene: TRBV7-2
CDR3 protein: ASSPRQFQETQY

J gene: TRBJ2-3
V gene: TRBV20-1
CDR3 protein: SASLQAGGLLGTDTQY

J gene: TRBJ2-7
V gene: TRBV5-4
CDR3 protein: ASSLGQGRNYEQY

J gene: TRBJ1-3
V gene: TRBV7-8
CDR3 protein: ASAPGGSGNTIY

J gene: TRBJ2-2
V gene: TRBV2
CDR3 protein: ASSVTGSGELF

J gene: TRBJ2-7
V gene: TRBV20-1
CDR3 protein: SASIESREQY

J gene: TRBJ2-7
V gene: TRBV19
CDR3 protein: ASSIGTGTYEQY

J gene: TRBJ2-3
V gene: TRBV1
CDR3 protein: TSVTSGGVSDTQY

J gene: TRBJ1-2
V gene: TRBV6-5
CDR3 protein: ASRLGGGNYGYT

J gene: TRBJ2-7
V gene: TRBV19
CDR3 protein: ASSIDRGMKEQY

J gene: TRBJ2-7
V gene: TRBV6-5
CDR3 protein: ASSYSGAASSYEQY

J gene: TRBJ2-2
V gene: TRBV5-1
CDR3 protein: ASSSGTGDRGGELF

J gene: TRBJ1-2
V gene: TRBV18
CDR3 protein: ASSPPSGRGNYGYT

J gene: TRBJ2-1
V gene: TRBV7-2
CDR3 protein: ASSFVTEPYNEQF

J gene: TRBJ2-1
V gene: TRBV4-3
CDR3 protein: ASSRGLRFNEQF

J gene: TRBJ1-1
V gene: TRBV11-2
CDR3 protein: ASSIRDRNTEAF

J gene: TRBJ2-5
V gene: TRBV18
CDR3 protein: ASSTTGSGETQY

J gene: TRBJ2-7
V gene: TRBV9
CDR3 protein: ASSVAPAGNEQY

J gene: TRBJ2-1
V gene: TRBV11-2
CDR3 protein: ASSKQGAYNEQF

J gene: TRBJ2-2
V gene: TRBV6-4
CDR3 protein: ASRGTSGGAGELF

J gene: TRBJ2-3
V gene: TRBV24-1
CDR3 protein: ATSEAGSDTQY

J gene: TRBJ1-1
V gene: TRBV28
CDR3 protein: ASSFWSNTEAF

J gene: TRBJ2-4
V gene: TRBV24-1
CDR3 protein: ATSARTGGENIQY

J gene: TRBJ2-3
V gene: TRBV5-8
CDR3 protein: ASSLALTSGSTDTQY

J gene: TRBJ2-5
V gene: TRBV6-2/TRBV6-3
CDR3 protein: ASSYRRTDQETQY

J gene: TRBJ1-1
V gene: TRBV11-2
CDR3 protein: ASNREESEAF

J gene: TRBJ1-1
V gene: TRBV24-1
CDR3 protein: ATSESGLTSEAF

J gene: TRBJ1-5
V gene: TRBV7-2
CDR3 protein: ASSFVQGGNQPQH

J gene: TRBJ2-5
V gene: TRBV20-1
CDR3 protein: SASGLAGLWETQY

J gene: TRBJ1-2
V gene: TRBV2
CDR3 protein: ASSSTGRGYT